This record concerns one T cell receptor (beta chain) sequence. The data were obtained in a study of blood T cell repertoires in COVID-19. Profiled with immunoSEQ multiplex PCR; TCRdb holds only in-frame clones, not every one. The data show tens of thousands of clones, around nine tenths seen once. The germline gives CDR1 SNHLY, CDR2 FYNNEI. V trimming: 5 bases; J trimming: 5 bases; junction bases outside the gene matches: 5. The CDR3 consists of 14 residues. The sequence came from a man in his sixties with COVID-19, enrolled during active disease. The rearrangement uses TRBV2 and TRBJ1-5; 8 positions match TRBD1. Specimen: peripheral blood. The DNA for the CDR3 is TGTGCCAGCAGTTCTACAGGGGGGTATCAGCCCCAGCATTTT. Protein: CASSSTGGYQPQHF. Supplemented by reference TRBV2 and TRBJ1-5, the full variable domain reads EPEVTQTPSHQVTQMGQEVILRCVPISNHLYFYWYRQILGQKVEFLVSFYNNEISEKSEIFDDQFSVERPDGSNFTLKIRSTKLEDSAMYFCASSSTGGYQPQHFGDGTRLSIL.